This T cell receptor beta chain was retrieved from a study of CD8+CD57+ T cells in acquired aplastic anemia. Points on this clonotype: A read error may account for a junction end that differs from germline.

Both TCR beta VDJ combination and CDR3 sequence profiling were carried out. Genomic DNA was the template for this profiling. TCRdb re-derived calls from the reads in MiXCR, one entry per CDR3 protein. The data hold fewer than 200,000 distinct CDR3 sequences, with about 60% observed a single time. CDR1 and CDR2 (germline): SSHAT, FNYEAQ (reference sequence). The CDR3 has 13 amino acids. The sequence came from a human donor in good health. V and J are TRBV7-7 and TRBJ2-5, with D tentatively TRBD1 (6 bases). Sequenced sample: sorted CD4+, CD8+, or CD8+CD57+ T cells (not recorded which) from PBMCs. For the CDR3, the DNA is TGTGCTAGCAGCTTTTCGAGGGGGGAGACCCAGTACTTC. Translating it yields CASSFSRGETQYF.